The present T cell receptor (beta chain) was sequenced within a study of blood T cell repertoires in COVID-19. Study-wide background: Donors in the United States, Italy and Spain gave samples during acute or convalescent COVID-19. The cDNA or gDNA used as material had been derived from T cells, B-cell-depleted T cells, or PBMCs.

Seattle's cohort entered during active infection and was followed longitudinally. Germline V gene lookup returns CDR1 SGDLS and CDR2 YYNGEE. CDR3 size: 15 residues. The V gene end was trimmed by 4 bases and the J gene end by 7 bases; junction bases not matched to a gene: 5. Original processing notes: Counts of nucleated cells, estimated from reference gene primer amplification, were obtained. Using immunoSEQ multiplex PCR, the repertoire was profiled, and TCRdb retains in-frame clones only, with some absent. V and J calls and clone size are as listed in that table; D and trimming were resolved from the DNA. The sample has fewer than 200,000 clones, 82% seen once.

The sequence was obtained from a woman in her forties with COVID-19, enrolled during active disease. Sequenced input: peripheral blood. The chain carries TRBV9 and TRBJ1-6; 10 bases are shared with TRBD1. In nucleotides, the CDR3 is TGTGCCAGCAGCCCGGGACAGGGGAAAAATTCACCCCTCCACTTT. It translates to CASSPGQGKNSPLHF. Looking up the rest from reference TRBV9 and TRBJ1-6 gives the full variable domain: DSGVTQTPKHLITATGQRVTLRCSPRSGDLSVYWYQQSLDQGLQFLIQYYNGEERAKGNILERFSAQQFPDLHSELNLSSLELGDSALYFCASSPGQGKNSPLHFGNGTRLTVT.